Presented here are 21 T cell receptor beta chains from one specimen sequenced in a study of blood T cell repertoires in COVID-19. TCRdb's table, derived via immunoSEQ multiplex PCR, lists solely in-frame clones and lacks some. This table holds 200,000 to 300,000 clones, around nine tenths found once. The sequenced sample was peripheral blood. The receptors originated from an older woman with COVID-19, enrolled during active disease.

This clone is a singleton in its sample. The chain combines TRBV7-6 with TRBJ2-3, with 14 bases aligning to TRBD2. Germline CDR1 reads SGHVS; CDR2 reads FNYEAQ. The CDR3 runs to 17 residues. Losses at the gene ends were 5 bases for V and 13 bases for J; bases not matched to a gene: 17. This CDR3 is CASSPGTSGSLRPREYF. The CDR3 coding sequence is TGTGCCAGCAGCCCCGGGACTAGCGGGAGTCTCCGCCCCCGGGAGTATTTT.

This chain connects TRBV7-8 to TRBJ2-1; possibly TRBD2 for D (6 bases). The ends were cut back, 3 bases at V and 9 bases at J, with 18 bases in the middle. Germline-derived CDR1 and CDR2 are SGHVS and FQNEAQ. The CDR3 is 15 residues long. DNA of the CDR3: TGTGCCAGCAGCTTCGGAGGGACGGGAAGGACTGAGCAGTTCTTC. Protein: CASSFGGTGRTEQFF.

The rearrangement joins TRBV30 to TRBJ1-1, with D perhaps TRBD1 (6 bases). Germline CDR1 is GTSNPN and CDR2 is SVGIG (reference sequence). CDR3 length equals 15 residues. V lost 4 bases and J 4 bases, leaving 19 bases between the germline ends. The CDR3 is CAWTLGGSRGTEAFF. CDR3 nucleotides: TGTGCCTGGACTCTAGGGGGAAGTAGGGGCACTGAAGCTTTCTTT.

The rearrangement uses TRBV20-1 and TRBJ2-7; perhaps TRBD1 as D (6 bases). Germline CDR1 is DFQATT and CDR2 is SNEGSKA (reference sequence). CDR3 length: 14 amino acids. The V end lost 3 bases, the J end lost 0 bases, and 12 bases lay between the germline ends. CDR3 sequence: CSASLQGRSYEQYF. The CDR3 region has the DNA TGCAGTGCTAGTTTACAGGGACGCTCCTACGAGCAGTACTTC.

The chain combines TRBV7-3 with TRBJ1-2; a weak D match, TRBD1 (6 bases). V was cut by 0 bases and J by 6 bases, with 17 bases left in between. The CDR3 covers 16 residues. CDR1 is SGHTA and CDR2 is FQGTGA in the germline V gene. CDR3 sequence: CASSLTGPRTAHGYTF. DNA for the CDR3: TGTGCCAGCAGCTTAACCGGCCCCAGGACAGCTCATGGCTACACCTTC.

The rearrangement joins TRBV4-1 to TRBJ1-5; 8 nucleotides line up with TRBD1. This CDR3 contains 16 residues. V lost 0 bases to trimming and J lost 5 bases; unmatched junction nucleotides: 6. The germline gives CDR1 MGHRA, CDR2 YSYEKL. DNA for the CDR3: TGCGCCAGCAGCCAAGATAGGGACAGGCCCTATCAGCCCCAGCATTTT. Residues: CASSQDRDRPYQPQHF.

The chain is built from TRBV28 and TRBJ2-1, with 8 bases lining up with TRBD2. Germline V CDR1 and CDR2: MDHEN, SYDVKM. V gave up 6 bases and J gave up 4 bases; unmatched junction bases: 2. The CDR3 extends over 13 amino acids. CDR3 protein: CASRVAGYNEQFF. For the CDR3, the DNA is TGTGCCAGCAGAGTAGCGGGATACAATGAGCAGTTCTTC.

The chain employs TRBV6-2 or TRBV6-3 and TRBJ2-1; TRBD2 agrees at 10 bases. The V gene end was trimmed by 5 bases and the J gene end by 6 bases; junction bases not matched to a gene: 13. The CDR3 sequence is 17 residues long. Germline CDR1 reads MNHEY; CDR2 reads SVGEGT. The CDR3 loop is CASSKRLAGLLSNEQFF. The CDR3 DNA reads TGTGCCAGCAGTAAACGACTAGCGGGCCTCCTATCCAATGAGCAGTTCTTC.

V and J are TRBV5-1 and TRBJ2-3; D is ambiguous. Per germline, CDR1 SGHRS and CDR2 YFSETQ. Deletions cut 2 bases from V and 1 base from J, with 11 bases between. CDR3 size: 15 residues. In DNA form, the CDR3 reads TGCGCCAGCAGCTTACGTGGCAGTCGCACAGATACGCAGTATTTT. Protein sequence: CASSLRGSRTDTQYF. The full variable domain, with the rest looked up from reference TRBV5-1 and TRBJ2-3, is KAGVTQTPRYLIKTRGQQVTLSCSPISGHRSVSWYQQTPGQGLQFLFEYFSETQRNKGNFPGRFSGRQFSNSRSEMNVSTLELGDSALYLCASSLRGSRTDTQYFGPGTRLTVL.

V is TRBV20-1 and J is TRBJ2-1, with D unclear. The V gene lost 3 bases and the J gene lost 8 bases, with 11 bases spanning the gap. This CDR3 is built from 12 residues. Germline assignment: CDR1 DFQATT and CDR2 SNEGSKA (reference sequence). In nucleotides, the CDR3 is TGCAGTGCTAGTGTAGATGTGTATGAGCAGTTCTTC. Protein: CSASVDVYEQFF.

This sequence joins TRBV7-8 and TRBJ1-2, with 8 bases fitting TRBD1. The CDR3 sequence is 14 residues long. Germline lookup yields CDR1 SGHVS and CDR2 FQNEAQ. Trimming cost V 4 bases and J 4 bases; bases outside gene matches: 5. The CDR3 reads CASSSTGQVYGYTF. Here the CDR3 DNA reads TGTGCCAGCAGCTCGACGGGACAGGTCTATGGCTACACCTTC.

J is TRBJ2-1 and V is TRBV7-2; 8 nucleotides line up with TRBD2. This CDR3 has 15 residues. The V gene's germline CDR1 is SGHTA and CDR2 FQGNSA. Trimming cost V 1 base and J 7 bases; bases outside gene matches: 6. The CDR3: CASSLGSGRSNEQFF. CDR3 coding DNA: TGTGCCAGCAGCTTAGGGAGCGGGAGAAGTAATGAGCAGTTCTTC.

The rearrangement links TRBV6-2 or TRBV6-3 to TRBJ2-1; D is unresolved. Between the trimmed V and J ends, which lost 2 bases and 7 bases, there was a span of 15 bases. The germline V gene has CDR1 MNHEY and CDR2 SVGEGT. The CDR3 loop spans 15 amino acids. CDR3 in DNA: TGTGCCAGCAGTTACATGCGAGGCCCCTGGAATGAGCAGTTCTTC. It is translated as CASSYMRGPWNEQFF.

This clone has a single count. The chain combines TRBV11-2 with TRBJ1-2; D may be TRBD1 (5 bases). V dropped 4 bases and J dropped 8 bases, with 11 bases sitting between them. Germline V gene lookup returns CDR1 SGHAT and CDR2 FQNNGV. The CDR3 is 12 amino acids. The CDR3 sequence: CASSSSGIGYTF. In nucleotides, the CDR3 is TGTGCCAGCAGCTCGTCAGGGATCGGCTACACCTTC.

This clone was observed once. V is TRBV6-2 or TRBV6-3 and J is TRBJ2-1; 11 bases are shared with TRBD2. The CDR3 has 14 amino acids. Germline V gene lookup returns CDR1 MNHEY and CDR2 SVGEGT. The J segment lost 9 bases and the V segment lost 6 bases, leaving 7 bases of the junction unmatched. The chain's CDR3 is CASSQLAGVGEQFF. In DNA, the CDR3 is TGTGCCAGCAGCCAACTAGCGGGAGTGGGTGAGCAGTTCTTC.

This rearrangement joins TRBV11-2 to TRBJ2-7, with D perhaps matching TRBD1 (5 bases). The CDR3 runs 15 residues. The V gene lost 1 base and the J gene lost 6 bases, with 16 bases spanning the gap. Germline CDR1 SGHAT, CDR2 FQNNGV. This CDR3 is CASSLGPGQPAEQYF. CDR3 nucleotide sequence: TGTGCCAGCAGCTTAGGTCCAGGACAACCCGCCGAGCAGTACTTC.

This clone was observed a single time. The DNA of the CDR3 is TGTGCCAGCAGCTCCCGACAGGCTGGGGCCAACGTCCTGACTTTC. Encoded protein: CASSSRQAGANVLTF. V is TRBV11-3 and J is TRBJ2-6; maybe TRBD1 (6 bases). The V and J ends lost 4 bases and 2 bases respectively, with 9 bases between them. This CDR3 spans 15 amino acids. The germline V gene encodes CDR1 SGHNT and CDR2 YENEEA.

V and J are TRBV9 and TRBJ2-5; D is possibly TRBD2 (6 bases). V lost 0 bases and J 3 bases, leaving 12 bases between the germline ends. CDR3 size: 15 residues. From germline, CDR1 is SGDLS and CDR2 YYNGEE. Here the CDR3 DNA reads TGTGCCAGCAGCGTAGGAGCTAGGAGGGAAGAGACCCAGTACTTC. The encoded protein is CASSVGARREETQYF. Using reference TRBV9 and TRBJ2-5 for the parts outside the CDR3, the full variable domain is DSGVTQTPKHLITATGQRVTLRCSPRSGDLSVYWYQQSLDQGLQFLIQYYNGEERAKGNILERFSAQQFPDLHSELNLSSLELGDSALYFCASSVGARREETQYFGPGTRLLVL.

The chain uses TRBV20-1 and TRBJ2-7; D is unresolved. The CDR3 has 11 residues. Trimming pared 6 bases from V and 4 bases from J, leaving 10 bases between. Germline lookup yields CDR1 DFQATT and CDR2 SNEGSKA (reference sequence). The CDR3 protein is CSAMLGYEQYF. The CDR3 DNA is TGCAGTGCCATGCTAGGTTACGAGCAGTACTTC.

The V call is TRBV18, the J call TRBJ1-2; possible D gene TRBD1, 5 bases. The length of the CDR3 is 14 residues. Germline loops: CDR1 KGHSH, CDR2 LQKENI. Trimming stripped 6 bases from V and 8 bases from J, with 19 bases between. CDR3: CASSRTQGLEGYTF. DNA for the CDR3: TGTGCCAGCTCGCGTACCCAGGGCCTGGAGGGCTACACCTTC.

The V gene is TRBV18, the J gene TRBJ1-1, with 11 bases fitting TRBD1. The CDR3 sequence is 15 residues long. Germline V gene lookup returns CDR1 KGHSH and CDR2 LQKENI. The V and J ends lost 8 bases and 4 bases, in that order; junction bases with no gene match: 9. DNA for the CDR3: TGTGCCAGCCGAGGGGACAGGGGGGGAGTCACTGAAGCTTTCTTT. It is translated as CASRGDRGGVTEAFF.